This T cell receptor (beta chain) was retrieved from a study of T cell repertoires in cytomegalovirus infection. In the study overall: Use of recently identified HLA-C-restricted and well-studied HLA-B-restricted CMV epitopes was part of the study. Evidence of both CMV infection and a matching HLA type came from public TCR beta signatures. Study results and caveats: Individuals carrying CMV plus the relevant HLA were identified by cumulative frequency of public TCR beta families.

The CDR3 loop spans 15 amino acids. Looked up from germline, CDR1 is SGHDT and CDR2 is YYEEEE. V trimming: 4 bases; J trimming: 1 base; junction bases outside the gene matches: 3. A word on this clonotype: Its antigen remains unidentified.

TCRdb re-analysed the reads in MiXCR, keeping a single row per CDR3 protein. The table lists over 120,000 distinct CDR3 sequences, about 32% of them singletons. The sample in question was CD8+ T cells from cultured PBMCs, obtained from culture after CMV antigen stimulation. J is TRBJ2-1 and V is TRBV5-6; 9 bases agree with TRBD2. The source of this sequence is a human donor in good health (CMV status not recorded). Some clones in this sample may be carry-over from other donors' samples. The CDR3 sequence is CASSRGGGSYNEQFF. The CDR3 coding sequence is TGTGCCAGCAGCCGCGGGGGGGGTTCCTACAATGAGCAGTTCTTC.